Presented here are 14 T cell receptor beta chains from one specimen sequenced in a study of cytomegalovirus exposure and HLA in healthy donors. The PCR ran on 60 Vbeta and 13 Jbeta primers. Data came from immunoSEQ multiplex PCR; TCRdb stores just in-frame clones and leaves some out. This table has under 200,000 clones, over 75% appearing once. Sequencing was performed on PBMCs. The source of these receptors is a man aged 45 to 65 in good health and CMV-seronegative.

The chain is built from TRBV13 and TRBJ2-7; TRBD1 aligns across 8 bases. The trim removed 3 bases at V and 9 bases at J, leaving 7 bases unmatched. The CDR3 has 13 amino acids. CDR1 and CDR2 (germline): PRHDT, FYEKMQ (reference sequence). CDR3 nucleotides: TGTGCCAGCAGCTTGACCCGACAGGGGACGCAGTACTTC. Amino acid sequence: CASSLTRQGTQYF.

A remark on this clone: The junction does not match germline at one end; this may be a read error. The chain couples TRBV6-1 to TRBJ2-3; TRBD1 matches at 7 bases. Germline V CDR1 and CDR2: MNHNS, SASEGT. There are 16 residues in the CDR3. The CDR3 sequence: CASGEQGIVGTDTQYF. Here the CDR3 DNA reads TGTGCCAGCGGTGAACAGGGGATAGTCGGGACAGATACGCAGTATTTT.

The chain combines TRBV7-8 with TRBJ1-2; tentative D call: TRBD1 (5 bases). CDR1 is SGHVS, CDR2 FQNEAQ, per germline. This CDR3 is built from 14 residues. Trimming left V 6 bases short and J 12 bases short, with 23 bases between. DNA for the CDR3: TGTGCCAGCAGTCAAGACAGTGCTCCGGTTGGTAACACCTTC. The encoded protein is CASSQDSAPVGNTF.

The rearrangement uses TRBV5-1 and TRBJ2-5; TRBD1 matches 7 bases. Looked up from germline, CDR1 is SGHRS and CDR2 is YFSETQ. CDR3 length equals 13 residues. Losses at the gene ends were 2 bases for V and 5 bases for J; bases not matched to a gene: 3. DNA of the CDR3: TGCGCCAGCAGCTTAGACAGGGACGAGACCCAGTACTTC. Protein sequence: CASSLDRDETQYF.

The V gene is TRBV7-9, the J gene TRBJ2-7; the D gene is possibly TRBD1 (5 bases). Germline assignment: CDR1 SEHNR and CDR2 FQNEAQ (reference sequence). V dropped 4 bases and J dropped 4 bases, with 8 bases sitting between them. The CDR3 is 12 amino acids. The CDR3 loop reads CASSSQGYEQYF. The CDR3, as DNA: TGTGCCAGCAGCTCTCAGGGATACGAGCAGTACTTC. Combining the CDR3 with reference TRBV7-9 and TRBJ2-7 gives the whole variable domain DTGVSQNPRHKITKRGQNVTFRCDPISEHNRLYWYRQTLGQGPEFLTYFQNEAQLEKSRLLSDRFSAERPKGSFSTLEIQRTEQGDSAMYLCASSSQGYEQYFGPGTRLTVT.

The V call is TRBV27, the J call TRBJ2-7; TRBD1 agrees at 7 bases. Germline V gene data show CDR1 as MNHEY and CDR2 as SMNVEV (reference sequence). V shed 6 bases, J shed 9 bases, and the junction held 17 bases outside the gene matches. The CDR3 is 15 residues long. The CDR3 reads CASRTETGTLISQYF. The CDR3 coding sequence is TGTGCCAGCAGAACCGAGACAGGGACGTTGATTTCGCAGTACTTC.

The chain is built from TRBV5-5 and TRBJ1-1, with TRBD1 matching over 8 bases. The germline V gene has CDR1 SGHKS and CDR2 YYEKEE (reference sequence). CDR3 length: 13 residues. Unmatched junction bases numbered 2, after V lost 3 bases and J lost 4 bases. CDR3 residues: CASSSTGGTEAFF. The CDR3 nucleotides read TGTGCCAGCAGCTCAACAGGGGGCACTGAAGCTTTCTTT.

The V call is TRBV6-5, the J call TRBJ2-1; 12 nucleotides match TRBD2. V was clipped by 0 bases and J by 7 bases; unmatched bases: 1. From germline, CDR1 is MNHEY and CDR2 SVGAGI. The CDR3 is made up of 15 amino acids. CDR3 sequence (DNA): TGTGCCAGCAGTTACTCTACTAGCGGGAGGAATGAGCAGTTCTTC. Translation: CASSYSTSGRNEQFF.

The rearrangement uses TRBV14 and TRBJ1-2; D perhaps matches TRBD1 (6 bases). CDR1 is SGHDN and CDR2 is FVKESK in the germline V gene. The V end lost 1 base, the J end lost 8 bases, and 11 bases lay between the germline ends. CDR3 length equals 13 residues. DNA of the CDR3: TGTGCCAGCAGCCAAGGAACAGGGATGGGCTACACCTTC. This sequence encodes CASSQGTGMGYTF. The complete variable domain, with remaining parts taken from reference TRBV14 and TRBJ1-2, reads EAGVTQFPSHSVIEKGQTVTLRCDPISGHDNLYWYRRVMGKEIKFLLHFVKESKQDESGMPNNRFLAERTGGTYSTLKVQPAELEDSGVYFCASSQGTGMGYTFGSGTRLTVV.

The chain has TRBV4-2 and TRBJ2-2; no reliable D call. The V end lost 0 bases, the J end lost 5 bases, and 4 bases lay between the germline ends. The CDR3 consists of 13 residues. Germline assignment: CDR1 LGHNA and CDR2 YNFKEQ. CDR3 region: CASSQDMTGELFF. In nucleotides, the CDR3 is TGTGCCAGCAGCCAAGACATGACCGGGGAGCTGTTTTTT.

The chain employs TRBV10-3 and TRBJ1-5; a weak D match, TRBD1 (6 bases). Trimming removed 6 bases from V and 4 bases from J, with 10 bases in between. Germline values: CDR1 ENHRY, CDR2 SYGVKD. The CDR3 is made up of 13 amino acids. The CDR3 bases are TGTGCCATCAGGAAGGGGGTGAATCAGCCCCAGCATTTT. It is translated as CAIRKGVNQPQHF.

The chain has TRBV11-2 and TRBJ2-6; no clear D gene. The CDR3 covers 15 residues. V lost 6 bases, J lost 12 bases, and 21 bases lay in between. The germline V gene encodes CDR1 SGHAT and CDR2 FQNNGV. CDR3 nucleotides: TGTGCCAGCAGTCCCCTGGTTTTGGGCAGCAGCGTCCTGACTTTC. Its translation: CASSPLVLGSSVLTF.

The chain combines TRBV7-2 with TRBJ1-2; D not resolved. The V gene lost 5 bases and the J gene lost 4 bases, with 14 bases spanning the gap. CDR1 and CDR2 (germline): SGHTA, FQGNSA. CDR3 size: 14 residues. The CDR3 bases are TGTGCCAGCAGCCTCGGGGAGTCTACCTATGGCTACACCTTC. Amino acid sequence: CASSLGESTYGYTF. Full variable domain (rest looked up from reference TRBV7-2 and TRBJ1-2): GAGVSQSPSNKVTEKGKDVELRCDPISGHTALYWYRQSLGQGLEFLIYFQGNSAPDKSGLPSDRFSAERTGGSVSTLTIQRTQQEDSAVYLCASSLGESTYGYTFGSGTRLTVV.

The count of this clone is one. The V gene is TRBV6-5, the J gene TRBJ2-6; D unresolved. V was clipped by 0 bases and J by 0 bases, with 6 bases between them. The CDR3 covers 16 residues. Germline CDR1 reads MNHEY; CDR2 reads SVGAGI. Here the CDR3 reads CASSYSPYSGANVLTF. For the CDR3, the DNA is TGTGCCAGCAGTTACTCCCCGTACTCTGGGGCCAACGTCCTGACTTTC.